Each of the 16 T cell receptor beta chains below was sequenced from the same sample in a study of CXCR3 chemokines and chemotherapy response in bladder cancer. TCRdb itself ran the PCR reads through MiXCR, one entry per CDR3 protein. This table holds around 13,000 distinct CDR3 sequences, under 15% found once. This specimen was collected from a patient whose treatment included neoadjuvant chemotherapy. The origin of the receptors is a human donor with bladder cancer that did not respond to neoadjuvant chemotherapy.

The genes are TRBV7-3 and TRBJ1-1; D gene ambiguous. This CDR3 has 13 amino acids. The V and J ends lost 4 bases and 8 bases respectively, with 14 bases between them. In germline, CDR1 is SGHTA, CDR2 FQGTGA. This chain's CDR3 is CASSSLAGAEAFF. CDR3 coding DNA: TGTGCCAGCAGCTCCTTGGCAGGAGCCGAAGCTTTCTTT.

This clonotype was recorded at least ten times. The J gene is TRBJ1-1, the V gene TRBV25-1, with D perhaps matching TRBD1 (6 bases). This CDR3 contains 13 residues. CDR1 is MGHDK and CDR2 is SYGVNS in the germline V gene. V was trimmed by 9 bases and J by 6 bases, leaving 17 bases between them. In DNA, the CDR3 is TGTGCCAGACCCCAGGGGTCGGGGGCTGAAGCTTTCTTT. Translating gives CARPQGSGAEAFF.

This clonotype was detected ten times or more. The CDR3 DNA follows: TGTGCCAGCCACCTAGGACAGGCTAACACTGAAGCTTTCTTT. It specifies CASHLGQANTEAFF. The chain has TRBV6-1 and TRBJ1-1; 7 bases line up with TRBD1. Trimming cost V 8 bases and J 2 bases; bases outside gene matches: 8. Germline CDR1 reads MNHNS; CDR2 reads SASEGT. This CDR3 spans 14 amino acids.

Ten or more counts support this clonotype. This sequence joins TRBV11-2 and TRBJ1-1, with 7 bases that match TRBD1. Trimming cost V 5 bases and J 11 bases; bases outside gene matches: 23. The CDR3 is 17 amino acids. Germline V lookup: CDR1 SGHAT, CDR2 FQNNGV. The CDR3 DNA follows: TGTGCCAGCAGCCCCAATCTTGGGCTGGGACAGTTTGGGAACGCTTTCTTT. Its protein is CASSPNLGLGQFGNAFF.

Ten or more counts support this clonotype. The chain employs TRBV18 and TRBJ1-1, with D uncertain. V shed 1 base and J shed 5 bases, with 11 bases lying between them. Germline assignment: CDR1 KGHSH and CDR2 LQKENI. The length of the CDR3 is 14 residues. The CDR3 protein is CASSPLEGNTEAFF. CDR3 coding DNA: TGTGCCAGCTCACCACTCGAGGGAAATACTGAAGCTTTCTTT.

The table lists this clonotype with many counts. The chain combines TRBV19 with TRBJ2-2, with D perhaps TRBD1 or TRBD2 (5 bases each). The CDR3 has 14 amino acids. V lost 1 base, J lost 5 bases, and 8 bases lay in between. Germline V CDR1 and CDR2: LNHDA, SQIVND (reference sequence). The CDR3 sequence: CASSIVGETGELFF. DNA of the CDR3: TGTGCCAGTAGTATAGTAGGGGAGACCGGGGAGCTGTTTTTT.

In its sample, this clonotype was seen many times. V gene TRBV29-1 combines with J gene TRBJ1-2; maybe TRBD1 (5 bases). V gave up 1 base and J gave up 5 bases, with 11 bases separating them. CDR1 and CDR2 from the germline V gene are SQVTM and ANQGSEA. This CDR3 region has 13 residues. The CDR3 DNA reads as TGCAGCGTTGAAGGGGGGGGAGCGTATGGCTACACCTTC. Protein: CSVEGGGAYGYTF. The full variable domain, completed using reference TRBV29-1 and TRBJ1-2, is SAVISQKPSRDICQRGTSLTIQCQVDSQVTMMFWYRQQPGQSLTLIATANQGSEATYESGFVIDKFPISRPNLTFSTLTVSNMSPEDSSIYLCSVEGGGAYGYTFGSGTRLTVV.

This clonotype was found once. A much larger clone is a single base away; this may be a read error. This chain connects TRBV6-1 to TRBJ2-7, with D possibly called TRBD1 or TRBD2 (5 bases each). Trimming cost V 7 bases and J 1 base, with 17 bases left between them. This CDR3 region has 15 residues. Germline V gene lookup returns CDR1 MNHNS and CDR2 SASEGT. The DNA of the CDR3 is TGTGCCAGCATTTCTACCGGGACGGCTTCCTACGAGCAGTACTTC. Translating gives CASISTGTASYEQYF.

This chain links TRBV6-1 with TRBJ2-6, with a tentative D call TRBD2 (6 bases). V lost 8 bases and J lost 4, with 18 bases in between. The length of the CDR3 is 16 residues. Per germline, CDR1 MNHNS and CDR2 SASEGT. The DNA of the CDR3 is TGTGCCAGCGACTTGGGTGGGGGGACCGGGGCCAACGTCCTGACTTTC. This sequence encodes CASDLGGGTGANVLTF.

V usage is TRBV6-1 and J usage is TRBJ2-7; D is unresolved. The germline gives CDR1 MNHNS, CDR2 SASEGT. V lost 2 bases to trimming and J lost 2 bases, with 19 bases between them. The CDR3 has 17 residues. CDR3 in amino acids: CASSERTGFGGAYEQYF. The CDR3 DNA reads TGTGCCAGCAGTGAAAGAACTGGATTTGGTGGCGCCTACGAGCAGTACTTC.

As DNA, the CDR3 is TGCAGTGCTCCCCACCGGACTAGCGGGAGCTACGAGCAGTACTTC. It yields the protein CSAPHRTSGSYEQYF. This sequence joins TRBV20-1 and TRBJ2-7, with TRBD2 matching over 13 bases. From germline, CDR1 is DFQATT and CDR2 SNEGSKA (reference sequence). Trimming removed 5 bases from V and 3 bases from J; junction bases left unmatched: 7. The CDR3 sequence is 15 residues long.

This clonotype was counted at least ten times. CDR3 sequence: CASSSRSGSGTGELFF. DNA for the CDR3: TGTGCCAGCAGTTCACGTTCGGGATCGGGCACCGGGGAGCTGTTTTTT. This sequence joins TRBV6-5 and TRBJ2-2; D may be TRBD2 (5 bases). The CDR3 runs to 16 residues. V was clipped by 4 bases and J by 4 bases, with 16 bases between them. Germline V CDR1 and CDR2: MNHEY, SVGAGI.

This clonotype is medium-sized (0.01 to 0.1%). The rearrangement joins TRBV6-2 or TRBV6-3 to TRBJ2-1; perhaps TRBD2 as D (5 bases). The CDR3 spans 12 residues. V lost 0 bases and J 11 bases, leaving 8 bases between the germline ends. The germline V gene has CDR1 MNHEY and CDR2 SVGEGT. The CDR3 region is CASSYSSGKQFF. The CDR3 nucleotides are TGTGCCAGCAGTTACTCGTCGGGGAAGCAGTTCTTC.

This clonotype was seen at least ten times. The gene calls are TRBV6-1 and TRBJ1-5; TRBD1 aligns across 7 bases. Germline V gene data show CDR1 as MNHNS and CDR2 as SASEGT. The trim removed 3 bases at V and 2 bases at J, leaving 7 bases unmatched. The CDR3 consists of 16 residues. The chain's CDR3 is CASSERQGGGNQPQHF. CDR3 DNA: TGTGCCAGCAGTGAGAGACAGGGCGGTGGCAATCAGCCCCAGCATTTT.

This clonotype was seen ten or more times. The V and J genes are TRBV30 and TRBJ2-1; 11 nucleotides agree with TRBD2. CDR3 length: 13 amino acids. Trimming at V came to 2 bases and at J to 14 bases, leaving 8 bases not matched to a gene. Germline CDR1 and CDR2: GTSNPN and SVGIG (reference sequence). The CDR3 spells CAWSPTSGIQKFF. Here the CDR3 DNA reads TGTGCCTGGAGTCCGACTAGCGGGATCCAGAAGTTCTTC.

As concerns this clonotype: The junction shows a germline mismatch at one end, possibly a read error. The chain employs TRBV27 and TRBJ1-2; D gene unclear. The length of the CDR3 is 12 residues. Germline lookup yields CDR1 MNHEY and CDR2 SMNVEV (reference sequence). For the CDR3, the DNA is TGTTCCAGCAGTTTAGATCCGGGAGGCTACACTTTC. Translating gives CSSSLDPGGYTF.